This TCR beta chain was observed in a study of response to subunit inactivated influenza vaccine. Details on this clonotype: The antigen remains undetermined.

TCRdb analysed the RT-PCR reads with MiXCR anew, one entry per CDR3 protein. Seen here are 600,000 to 850,000 distinct CDR3 sequences, around 15% observed once, and the top ten hold 6.5% to 8%. This CDR3 has 18 residues. V was pared by 4 bases and J by 2 bases, with 15 bases of the junction left unmatched. Germline values: CDR1 LNHNV, CDR2 YYDKDF (reference sequence). General study results and limits: It was the authors' suggestion that each seasonal influenza vaccination recruits few new T cells.

The source material was PBMCs from blood, sampled about 14 days before vaccination. The V gene is TRBV15, the J gene TRBJ2-3; 7 positions match TRBD2. The source of this sequence is a man aged 50-60 years who received an inactivated influenza vaccine. CDR3 in amino acids: CATSTWGGTHEFTDTQYF. The CDR3 DNA is TGTGCCACCAGCACCTGGGGAGGGACGCACGAGTTCACAGATACGCAGTATTTT.